The 26 T cell receptor beta chains presented below share a single source sample, sequenced in a study of blood T cells in healthy people across ages. Sample-barcoded 5' priming and a J-beta primer mix drove a second PCR of roughly 7 to 11 cycles. MiXCR was run by TCRdb on the 5' RACE reads, yielding one entry per CDR3 protein. The data hold roughly 1,300,000 distinct CDR3 sequences, with 45% to 70% observed a single time. Source material: blood. The receptors stem from a young man in good health.

V gene TRBV27 combines with J gene TRBJ1-5; no clear D. V dropped 5 bases and J dropped 5 bases, with 13 bases sitting between them. The germline gives CDR1 MNHEY, CDR2 SMNVEV (reference sequence). The CDR3 sequence is 14 residues long. The CDR3 sequence is CASSSGRQHQPQHF. In DNA form, the CDR3 reads TGTGCCAGCAGTAGCGGAAGGCAACATCAGCCCCAGCATTTT.

CDR3 sequence (DNA): TGCAGCGTCGCCCCTAGACAGGCCTCCTACGAGCAGTACTTC. It codes for CSVAPRQASYEQYF. The V and J genes are TRBV29-1 and TRBJ2-7, with D tentatively TRBD1 (6 bases). The CDR3 sequence is 14 residues long. Trimming removed 6 bases from V and 0 bases from J, with 15 bases in between. Per germline, CDR1 SQVTM and CDR2 ANQGSEA.

The chain recombines TRBV20-1 with TRBJ2-7; 10 nucleotides align to TRBD2. The CDR3 extends over 16 amino acids. Looked up from germline, CDR1 is DFQATT and CDR2 is SNEGSKA (reference sequence). V lost 3 bases and J lost 4; bases outside the gene matches: 12. CDR3 residues: CSARDLAGAPSYEQYF. The DNA for the CDR3 is TGCAGTGCTAGGGACCTAGCGGGAGCCCCCTCTTACGAGCAGTACTTC.

The chain couples TRBV6-2 or TRBV6-3 to TRBJ1-5; TRBD1 agrees at 7 bases. This CDR3 spans 14 amino acids. The germline V gene encodes CDR1 MNHEY and CDR2 SVGEGT. V shed 6 bases, J shed 3 bases, and the junction held 5 bases outside the gene matches. CDR3 sequence: CASSLDRVNQPQHF. CDR3 nucleotides: TGTGCCAGCAGCCTTGACAGGGTCAATCAGCCCCAGCATTTT.

This sequence joins TRBV7-8 and TRBJ2-3, with D maybe TRBD2 (7 bases). Germline loops: CDR1 SGHVS, CDR2 FQNEAQ. This CDR3 is 16 amino acids long. With 5 bases removed from V and 1 base from J, the gap between germline ends came to 16 bases. The CDR3 nucleotides are TGTGCCAGCAGCCTAGGGGGGGAGCAGGGCACAGATACGCAGTATTTT. Protein sequence: CASSLGGEQGTDTQYF.

The chain joins TRBV12-3 or TRBV12-4 to TRBJ1-2, with TRBD1 identical over 7 bases. Trimming removed 5 bases from V and 6 bases from J; junction bases left unmatched: 9. CDR3 length: 14 amino acids. DNA of the CDR3: TGTGCCAGCAGTCCCTACCCCACAGGGGATGGCTACACCTTC. It encodes CASSPYPTGDGYTF.

This chain links TRBV7-9 with TRBJ2-1, with no clear D. The CDR3 loop spans 13 amino acids. The V gene's germline CDR1 is SEHNR and CDR2 FQNEAQ (reference sequence). Trimming cost V 4 bases and J 5 bases, with 9 bases left between them. The CDR3 loop reads CASSSRANNEQFF. In DNA form, the CDR3 reads TGTGCCAGCAGCTCCCGTGCGAACAATGAGCAGTTCTTC.

This clonotype has just one count. The V gene is TRBV4-3, the J gene TRBJ2-1, with TRBD2 matching over 9 bases. This CDR3 has 15 residues. The V and J ends lost 0 bases and 7 bases, in that order; junction bases with no gene match: 4. The germline V gene encodes CDR1 LGHNA and CDR2 YSLEER. DNA for the CDR3: TGCGCCAGCAGCCAAGAGCGGGGGGGTTGGAATGAGCAGTTCTTC. The encoded protein is CASSQERGGWNEQFF.

This chain joins TRBV29-1 and TRBJ2-5, with 10 nucleotides matching TRBD1. The V segment lost 1 base and the J segment 1 base; nucleotides outside the gene matches: 3. CDR3 length equals 15 residues. In germline, CDR1 is SQVTM, CDR2 ANQGSEA. CDR3 amino acids: CSVEGQGAFQETQYF. The CDR3 coding sequence is TGCAGCGTTGAAGGACAGGGGGCCTTCCAAGAGACCCAGTACTTC.

This clonotype was seen more than once but under ten times. This chain uses TRBV29-1 with TRBJ2-3, with TRBD1 identical over 12 bases. Per germline, CDR1 SQVTM and CDR2 ANQGSEA. The CDR3 extends over 16 amino acids. Losses at the gene ends were 3 bases for V and 6 bases for J; bases not matched to a gene: 10. The CDR3 coding sequence is TGCAGCGTTGATGGCGGGACAGGGGGCACAGGGGATACGCAGTATTTT. Residues: CSVDGGTGGTGDTQYF.

This chain links TRBV25-1 with TRBJ2-1; 7 bases are a match to TRBD2. Germline loops: CDR1 MGHDK, CDR2 SYGVNS. Trimming cost V 2 bases and J 7 bases; bases outside gene matches: 11. The CDR3 runs 16 residues. CDR3 amino acids: CASSEMWGGRGNEQFF. DNA for the CDR3: TGTGCCAGCAGTGAAATGTGGGGGGGACGAGGGAATGAGCAGTTCTTC.

The CDR3 loop reads CASSLGRDRLTDTQYF. The CDR3 DNA sequence: TGTGCCAGCAGTTTAGGCCGGGACAGGCTCACAGATACGCAGTATTTT. This chain joins TRBV28 and TRBJ2-3; 8 bases align to TRBD1. The CDR3 extends over 16 amino acids. Germline loops: CDR1 MDHEN, CDR2 SYDVKM. V shed 2 bases, J shed 2 bases, and the junction held 6 bases outside the gene matches.

The rearrangement joins TRBV6-5 to TRBJ2-5; D tentatively reads TRBD1 or TRBD2 (5 bases each). Germline CDR1 MNHEY, CDR2 SVGAGI. The CDR3 is made up of 16 amino acids. Trimming took 10 bases from V and 2 from J, leaving 23 bases between them. CDR3 protein: CATQLIQGERQETQYF. For the CDR3, the DNA is TGTGCCACCCAGCTGATTCAAGGGGAGAGACAAGAGACCCAGTACTTC.

V usage is TRBV25-1 and J usage is TRBJ2-7; the D gene is possibly TRBD2 (6 bases). This CDR3 is built from 15 residues. The germline CDR1 and CDR2 sequences are MGHDK and SYGVNS. V was cut by 4 bases and J by 2 bases, with 15 bases left in between. The CDR3 DNA sequence: TGTGCCAGCAGTGGGGTCCGGGAGTACCCCTACGAGCAGTACTTC. Its translation is CASSGVREYPYEQYF.

CDR3 sequence: CASSHPESSYNEQFF. In DNA form, the CDR3 reads TGTGCCAGCAGCCATCCGGAAAGCTCCTACAATGAGCAGTTCTTC. V and J are TRBV14 and TRBJ2-1, with D hard to call. The CDR3 is made up of 15 amino acids. The germline CDR1 and CDR2 sequences are SGHDN and FVKESK. Trimming cost V 3 bases and J 0 bases, with 9 bases left between them.

A few counts support this clonotype. J is TRBJ2-7 and V is TRBV27; no reliable D call. The CDR3 has 14 amino acids. CDR1 MNHEY and CDR2 SMNVEV come from the germline V gene (reference sequence). V was cut by 9 bases and J by 3 bases, with 18 bases left in between. The CDR3 reads CARQRHLLFYEQYF. CDR3 nucleotides: TGTGCCAGACAAAGGCACCTCCTCTTCTACGAGCAGTACTTC.

The rearrangement links TRBV20-1 to TRBJ2-5; 10 nucleotides match TRBD1. Germline CDR1 and CDR2: DFQATT and SNEGSKA (reference sequence). The CDR3 covers 16 residues. V dropped 3 bases and J dropped 2; count of bases not matched to a gene: 9. The CDR3 coding sequence is TGCAGTGCTAGTGGACAGGGGGAATCAAAACAAGAGACCCAGTACTTC. Translated: CSASGQGESKQETQYF.

This clonotype was seen once. The chain uses TRBV5-1 and TRBJ2-3; 12 bases align to TRBD2. Germline CDR1 and CDR2: SGHRS and YFSETQ. J lost 2 bases, V lost 7 bases, and 11 bases had no gene match. This CDR3 comprises 17 residues. The CDR3 nucleotides read TGCGCCAGCGGACCGTTACTAGCGGGGGGCTACACAGATACGCAGTATTTT. Protein product: CASGPLLAGGYTDTQYF.

In its sample, this clonotype was seen a few times. The chain has TRBV5-5 and TRBJ2-1, with 14 bases matching TRBD2. This CDR3 region has 18 residues. Germline V gene data show CDR1 as SGHKS and CDR2 as YYEKEE (reference sequence). J lost 8 bases, V lost 0 bases, and 10 bases had no gene match. CDR3 coding DNA: TGTGCCAGCAGCTTGGGCTTGACTAGCGGGAGGGGGTTGGATGAGCAGTTCTTC. This codes for CASSLGLTSGRGLDEQFF.

In its sample, this clonotype was seen once. The chain combines TRBV4-3 with TRBJ2-7; the D gene is possibly TRBD2 (6 bases). This CDR3 comprises 15 residues. V was pared by 4 bases and J by 3 bases, with 16 bases between. Germline V gene lookup returns CDR1 LGHNA and CDR2 YSLEER. The CDR3 nucleotides are TGCGCCAGCAGCCCAAGCCGGGGACTCCACTACGAGCAGTACTTC. Encoded protein: CASSPSRGLHYEQYF.

CDR3 in amino acids: CASSRRGLHYYNEQFF. The CDR3 bases are TGTGCCAGCAGCAGAAGGGGACTGCACTACTACAATGAGCAGTTCTTC. The gene calls are TRBV5-4 and TRBJ2-1, with TRBD2 as a possible D gene (6 bases). The CDR3 contains 16 residues. V was pared by 4 bases and J by 3 bases, with 17 bases between. The germline V gene encodes CDR1 SGHNT and CDR2 YYREEE (reference sequence).

With regard to this clonotype: At one boundary the junction diverges from the germline segment, which might be a read error. This chain links TRBV5-1 with TRBJ1-5; the match to TRBD1 covers 9 bases. Per germline, CDR1 SGHRS and CDR2 YFSETQ. The CDR3 consists of 16 residues. CDR3 sequence (DNA): TGCGCCAGCAGCTTGGGAGGGGGACAGGGAAATCGGCCCCAGCATTTT. Amino acids: CASSLGGGQGNRPQHF.

This clonotype came up a few times. The gene calls are TRBV6-5 and TRBJ2-6, with a weak D call TRBD1 (5 bases). Trimming cost V 5 bases and J 0 bases, with 8 bases left between them. Germline V gene lookup returns CDR1 MNHEY and CDR2 SVGAGI. This CDR3 has 15 amino acids. CDR3: CASSRGISGANVLTF. The CDR3 DNA reads as TGTGCCAGCAGTAGGGGAATCTCTGGGGCCAACGTCCTGACTTTC.

This clonotype was observed a handful of times. The V gene is TRBV7-9, the J gene TRBJ2-7; D is uncertain. The germline gives CDR1 SEHNR, CDR2 FQNEAQ (reference sequence). V lost 5 bases and J 3 bases, leaving 8 bases between the germline ends. The CDR3 sequence is 12 residues long. Here the CDR3 DNA reads TGTGCCAGCAGCCGGCTACTCTACGAGCAGTACTTC. Protein product: CASSRLLYEQYF.

The chain joins TRBV27 to TRBJ2-1; 10 nucleotides match TRBD2. The CDR3 totals 16 residues. Germline V CDR1 and CDR2: MNHEY, SMNVEV (reference sequence). V dropped 4 bases and J dropped 1; count of bases not matched to a gene: 4. CDR3 in amino acids: CASSSGTSASYNEQFF. DNA of the CDR3: TGTGCCAGCAGTTCCGGGACTAGCGCTTCCTACAATGAGCAGTTCTTC.

This chain joins TRBV29-1 and TRBJ2-4; unclear D gene. This CDR3 region has 13 residues. Germline CDR1 and CDR2: SQVTM and ANQGSEA. Trimming shortened V by 4 bases and J by 8 bases, and 15 bases separated the two germline ends. The CDR3 nucleotides read TGCAGCGTTGTTCGGCAGGCTCAGGACATTCAGTACTTC. Translated, it gives CSVVRQAQDIQYF.